The clone carrying this T cell receptor beta chain has at least ten counts. Its antigen is not identified. For the diagnoses, clinical symptoms, serum thyroxine and TRAb, thyroid ultrasound and orbital computed tomography were used. Using more than 7.5 ml of fresh peripheral blood, PBMCs were prepared. The source of the sample is a study of T cells in Graves' hyperthyroidism and ophthalmopathy. Notes on the study in general: Most thyroid clonotypes with frequency above 0.001 were detected in blood.

This CDR3 spans 15 amino acids. The V gene lost 1 base and the J gene lost 11 bases, with 17 bases spanning the gap. Germline values: CDR1 MGHRA, CDR2 YSYEKL. Amplified TCR beta CDR3 regions came from RNA transcripts. RT-PCR in the first round (using the HTBI primer set) targeted the TCR CDR3. TCRdb independently ran MiXCR on the multiplex PCR reads; one entry per CDR3 protein. The sample has about 37,000 distinct CDR3 sequences; around 53% are singletons. The clonotype comes from a man aged 35-49 years with Graves' ophthalmopathy. This sequence joins TRBV4-1 and TRBJ1-4; D is undetermined. Sequenced material: blood. The DNA for the CDR3 is TGCGCCAGCAGCCAAGCCCCAGTCGGTCCGGATAAACTGTTTTTT. Protein: CASSQAPVGPDKLFF.